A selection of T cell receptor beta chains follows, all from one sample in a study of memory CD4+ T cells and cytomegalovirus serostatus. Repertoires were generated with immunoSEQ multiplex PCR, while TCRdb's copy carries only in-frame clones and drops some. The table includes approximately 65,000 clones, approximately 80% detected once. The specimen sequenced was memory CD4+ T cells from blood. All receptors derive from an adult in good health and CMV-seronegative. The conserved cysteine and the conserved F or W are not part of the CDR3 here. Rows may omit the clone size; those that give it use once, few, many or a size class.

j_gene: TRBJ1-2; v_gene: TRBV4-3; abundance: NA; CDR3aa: ASSQVPGQGLDGYT
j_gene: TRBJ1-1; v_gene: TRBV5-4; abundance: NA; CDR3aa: ASSSMRGNIPLKNTEAF
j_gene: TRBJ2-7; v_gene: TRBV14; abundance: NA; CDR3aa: ASSSRGGSYEQY
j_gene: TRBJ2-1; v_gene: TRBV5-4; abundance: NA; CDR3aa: ASSLPGVFYNEQF
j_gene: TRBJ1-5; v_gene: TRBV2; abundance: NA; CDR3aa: ASRRQDNQPQH
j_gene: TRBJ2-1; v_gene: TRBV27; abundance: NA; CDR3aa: ASSFWAQRGGNEQF
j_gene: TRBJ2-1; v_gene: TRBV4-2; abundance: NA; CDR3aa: ASSPPGGANYNEQF
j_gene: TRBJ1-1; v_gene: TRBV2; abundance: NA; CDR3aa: ASRADGNTEAF
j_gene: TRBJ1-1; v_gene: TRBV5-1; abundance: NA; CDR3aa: ASSLDAGRGTEAF
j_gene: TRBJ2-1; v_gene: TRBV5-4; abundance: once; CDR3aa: ASTNRGSSYNEQF
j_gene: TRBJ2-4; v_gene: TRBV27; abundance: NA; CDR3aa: ASSRAVGKNIQY
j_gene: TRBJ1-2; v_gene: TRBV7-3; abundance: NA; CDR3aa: ASSPTGGAGRGYT
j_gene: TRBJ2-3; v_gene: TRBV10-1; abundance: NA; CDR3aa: ASSMGQRTQY
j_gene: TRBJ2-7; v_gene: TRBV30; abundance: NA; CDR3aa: AWGLAGEQY
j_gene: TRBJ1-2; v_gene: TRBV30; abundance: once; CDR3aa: AWEGADYGYT
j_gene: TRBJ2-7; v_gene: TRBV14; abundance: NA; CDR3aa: ASSHLGLSYEQY
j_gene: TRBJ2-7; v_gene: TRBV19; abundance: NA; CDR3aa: ASSITGTSGSYEQY
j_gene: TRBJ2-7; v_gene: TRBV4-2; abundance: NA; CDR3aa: ASSLTRGGGREQY
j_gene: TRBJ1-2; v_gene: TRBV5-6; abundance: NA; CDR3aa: ASSLSPDRLNYGYT
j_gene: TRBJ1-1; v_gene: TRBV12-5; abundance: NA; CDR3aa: ASGLAGTMAF
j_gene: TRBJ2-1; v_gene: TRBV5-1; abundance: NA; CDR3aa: ASSPEGVVDNEQF
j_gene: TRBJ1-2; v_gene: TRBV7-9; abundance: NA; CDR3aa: ASSWGAETRAGYT
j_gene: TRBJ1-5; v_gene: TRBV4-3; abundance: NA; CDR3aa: ASSQDLRYDQPQH
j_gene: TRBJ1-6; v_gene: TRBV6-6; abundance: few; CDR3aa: ASSRGGDSPLH
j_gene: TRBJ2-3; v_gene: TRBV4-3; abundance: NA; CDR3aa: ASSQSGSSTDTQY
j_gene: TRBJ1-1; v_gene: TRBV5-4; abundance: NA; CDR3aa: ASSGEVRAMNTEAF
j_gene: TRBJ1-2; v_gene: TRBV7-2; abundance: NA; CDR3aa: ASSKGGGLIKGYT
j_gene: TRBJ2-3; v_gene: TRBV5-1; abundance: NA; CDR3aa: ASSPAPSGSDTQY
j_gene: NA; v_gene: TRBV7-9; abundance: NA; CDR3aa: ASSSYRGTPSEQY
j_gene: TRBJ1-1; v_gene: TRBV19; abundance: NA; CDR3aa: ASSIVPQRGGGLTEAF